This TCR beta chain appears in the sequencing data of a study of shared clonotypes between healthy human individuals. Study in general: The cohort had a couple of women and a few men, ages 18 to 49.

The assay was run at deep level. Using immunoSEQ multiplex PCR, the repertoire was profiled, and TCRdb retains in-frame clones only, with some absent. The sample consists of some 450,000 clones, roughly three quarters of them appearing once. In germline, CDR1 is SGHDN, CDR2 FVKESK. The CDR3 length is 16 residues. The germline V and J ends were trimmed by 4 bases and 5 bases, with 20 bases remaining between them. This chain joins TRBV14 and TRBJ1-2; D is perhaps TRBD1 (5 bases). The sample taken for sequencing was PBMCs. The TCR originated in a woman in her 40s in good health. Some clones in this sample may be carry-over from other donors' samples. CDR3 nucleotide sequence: TGTGCCAGCAGCCGGGACGGTGCGACGCTGGGGTATGGCTACACCTTC. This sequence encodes CASSRDGATLGYGYTF.